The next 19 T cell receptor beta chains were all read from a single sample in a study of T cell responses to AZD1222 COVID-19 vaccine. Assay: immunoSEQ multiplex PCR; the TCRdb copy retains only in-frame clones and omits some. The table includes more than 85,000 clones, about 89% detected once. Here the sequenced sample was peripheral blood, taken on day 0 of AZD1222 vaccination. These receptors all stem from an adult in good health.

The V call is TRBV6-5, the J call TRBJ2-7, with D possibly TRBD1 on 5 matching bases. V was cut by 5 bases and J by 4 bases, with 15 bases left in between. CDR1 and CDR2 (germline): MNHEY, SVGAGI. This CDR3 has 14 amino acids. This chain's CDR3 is CASSREGVGYEQYF. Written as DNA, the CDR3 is TGTGCCAGCAGTCGAGAAGGGGTGGGGTACGAGCAGTACTTC.

The CDR3 DNA reads as TGTGCCAGCAGCTTAGGCAGACCGCCCTATAGCAATCAGCCCCAGCATTTT. Its translation is CASSLGRPPYSNQPQHF. This chain links TRBV7-8 with TRBJ1-5; D gene ambiguous. V was trimmed by 1 base and J by 0 bases, leaving 13 bases between them. This CDR3 spans 17 amino acids. The germline gives CDR1 SGHVS, CDR2 FQNEAQ.

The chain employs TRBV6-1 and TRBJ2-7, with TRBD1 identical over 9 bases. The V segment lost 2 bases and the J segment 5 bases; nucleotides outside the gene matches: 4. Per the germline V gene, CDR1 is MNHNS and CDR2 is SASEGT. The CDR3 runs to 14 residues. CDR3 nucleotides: TGTGCCAGCAGTGAACCGGGACAGGGCCACGAGCAGTACTTC. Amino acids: CASSEPGQGHEQYF.

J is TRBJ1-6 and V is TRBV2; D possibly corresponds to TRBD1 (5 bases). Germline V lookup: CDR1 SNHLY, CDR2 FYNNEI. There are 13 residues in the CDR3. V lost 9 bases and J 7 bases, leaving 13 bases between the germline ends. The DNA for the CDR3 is TGTGCCAGAACAGGAAAGGGGAATTCACCCCTCCACTTT. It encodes CARTGKGNSPLHF.

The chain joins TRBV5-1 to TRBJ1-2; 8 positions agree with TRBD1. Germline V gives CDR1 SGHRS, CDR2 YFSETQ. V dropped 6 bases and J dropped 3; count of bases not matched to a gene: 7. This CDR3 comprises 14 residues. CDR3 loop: CASTPQGQDYGYTF. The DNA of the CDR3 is TGCGCCAGCACCCCCCAGGGACAGGACTATGGCTACACCTTC.

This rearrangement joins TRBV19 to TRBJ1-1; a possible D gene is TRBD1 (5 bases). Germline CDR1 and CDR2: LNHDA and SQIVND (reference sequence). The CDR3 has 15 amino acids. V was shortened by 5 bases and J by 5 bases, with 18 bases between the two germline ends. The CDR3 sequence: CASSALVAGGTEAFF. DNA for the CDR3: TGTGCCAGTAGTGCACTGGTCGCGGGGGGGACTGAAGCTTTCTTT. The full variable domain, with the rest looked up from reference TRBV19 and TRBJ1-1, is DGGITQSPKYLFRKEGQNVTLSCEQNLNHDAMYWYRQDPGQGLRLIYYSQIVNDFQKGDIAEGYSVSREKKESFPLTVTSAQKNPTAFYLCASSALVAGGTEAFFGQGTRLTVV.

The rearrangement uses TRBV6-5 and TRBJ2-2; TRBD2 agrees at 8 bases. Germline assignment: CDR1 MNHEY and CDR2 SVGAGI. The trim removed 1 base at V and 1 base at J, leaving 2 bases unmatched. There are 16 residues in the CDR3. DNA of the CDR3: TGTGCCAGCAGTTACTTGGGACTAGGGAACACCGGGGAGCTGTTTTTT. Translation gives CASSYLGLGNTGELFF.

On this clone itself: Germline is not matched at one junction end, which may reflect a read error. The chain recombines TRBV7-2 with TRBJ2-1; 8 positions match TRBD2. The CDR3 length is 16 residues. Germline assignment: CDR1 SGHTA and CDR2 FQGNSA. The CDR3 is CASSLAGRGASGEQFF. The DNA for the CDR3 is TGTGCCAGCAGCCTAGCCGGGAGGGGGGCGTCCGGTGAGCAGTTCTTC.

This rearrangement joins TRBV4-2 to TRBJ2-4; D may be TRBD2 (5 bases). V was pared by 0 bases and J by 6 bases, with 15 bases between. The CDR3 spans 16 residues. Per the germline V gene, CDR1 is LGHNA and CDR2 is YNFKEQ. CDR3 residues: CASSQEGSQPLNIQYF. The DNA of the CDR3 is TGTGCCAGCAGCCAAGAGGGGAGTCAGCCCTTAAACATTCAGTACTTC.

The CDR3 DNA follows: TGTGCCAGCAGCCGATGGACTGACTCCTACGAGCAGTACTTC. Amino acids: CASSRWTDSYEQYF. The V and J genes are TRBV5-6 and TRBJ2-7; D is perhaps TRBD2 (5 bases). The V gene lost 4 bases and the J gene lost 0 bases, with 11 bases spanning the gap. Germline V gene lookup returns CDR1 SGHDT and CDR2 YYEEEE. This CDR3 spans 14 amino acids.

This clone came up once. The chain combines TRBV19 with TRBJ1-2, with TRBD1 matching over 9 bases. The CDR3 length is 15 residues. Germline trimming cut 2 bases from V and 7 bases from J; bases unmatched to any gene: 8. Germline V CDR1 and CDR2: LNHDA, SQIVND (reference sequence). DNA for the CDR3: TGTGCCAGTAGTATACGGACAGGGGAGTATGGTGGCTACACCTTC. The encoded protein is CASSIRTGEYGGYTF.

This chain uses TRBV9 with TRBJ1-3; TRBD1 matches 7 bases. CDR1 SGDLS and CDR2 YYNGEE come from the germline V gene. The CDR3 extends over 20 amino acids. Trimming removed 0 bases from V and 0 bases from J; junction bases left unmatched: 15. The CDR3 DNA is TGTGCCAGCAGCGTAGTATCTGGCCGGGGACAGCCTGTCTCTGGAAACACCATATATTTT. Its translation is CASSVVSGRGQPVSGNTIYF.

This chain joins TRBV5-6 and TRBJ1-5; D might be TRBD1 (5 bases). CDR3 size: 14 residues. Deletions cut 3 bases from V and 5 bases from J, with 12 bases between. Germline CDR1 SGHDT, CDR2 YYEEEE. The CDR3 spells CASSSRGGDQPQHF. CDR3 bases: TGTGCCAGCAGCTCGCGGGGAGGGGATCAGCCCCAGCATTTT.

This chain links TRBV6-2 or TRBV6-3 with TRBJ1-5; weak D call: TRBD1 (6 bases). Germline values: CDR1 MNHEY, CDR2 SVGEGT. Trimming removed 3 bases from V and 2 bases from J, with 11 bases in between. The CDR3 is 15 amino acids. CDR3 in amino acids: CASSYGGAGNQPQHF. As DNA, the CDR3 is TGTGCCAGCAGTTATGGGGGCGCGGGCAATCAGCCCCAGCATTTT.

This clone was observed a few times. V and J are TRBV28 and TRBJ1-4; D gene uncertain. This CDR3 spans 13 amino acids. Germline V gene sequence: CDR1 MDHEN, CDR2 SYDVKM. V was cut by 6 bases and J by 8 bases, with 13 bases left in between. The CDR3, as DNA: TGTGCCAGCAGCTTTCCTTTAGTAGAAAAACTGTTTTTT. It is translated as CASSFPLVEKLFF.

Here the CDR3 reads CASSRQGRQPQHF. The CDR3 nucleotides are TGTGCCAGCAGCAGACAGGGGCGGCAGCCCCAGCATTTT. The chain recombines TRBV11-2 with TRBJ1-5; 8 nucleotides align to TRBD1. The CDR3 is made up of 13 amino acids. Germline assignment: CDR1 SGHAT and CDR2 FQNNGV. V was clipped by 5 bases and J by 7 bases; unmatched bases: 4.

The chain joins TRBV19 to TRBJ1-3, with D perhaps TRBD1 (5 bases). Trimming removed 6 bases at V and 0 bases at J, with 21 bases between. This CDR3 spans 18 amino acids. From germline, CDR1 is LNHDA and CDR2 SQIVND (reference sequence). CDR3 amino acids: CASRPARGTADSGNTIYF. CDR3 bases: TGTGCCAGTAGACCCGCGAGAGGGACGGCTGACTCTGGAAACACCATATATTTT.

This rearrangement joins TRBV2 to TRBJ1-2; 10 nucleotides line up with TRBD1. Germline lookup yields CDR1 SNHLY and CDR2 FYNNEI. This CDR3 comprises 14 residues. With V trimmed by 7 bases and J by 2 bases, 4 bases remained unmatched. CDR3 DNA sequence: TGTGCCAGCACCAAGGACAGGGGGAACTATGGCTACACCTTC. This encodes CASTKDRGNYGYTF.

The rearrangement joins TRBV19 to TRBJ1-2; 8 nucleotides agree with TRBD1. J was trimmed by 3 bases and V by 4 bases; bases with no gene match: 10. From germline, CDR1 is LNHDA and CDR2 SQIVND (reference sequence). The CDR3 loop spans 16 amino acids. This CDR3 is CASSSAFTGGYYGYTF. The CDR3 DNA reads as TGTGCCAGTAGTAGCGCCTTTACAGGGGGGTACTATGGCTACACCTTC.